The clone carrying this T cell receptor beta chain has only one observation. This CDR3 is built from 12 residues. Trimming removed 5 bases from V and 0 bases from J, with 7 bases in between. Germline CDR1 and CDR2: SQVTM and ANQGSEA. The data belong to a study of blood T cell repertoires in COVID-19. Authors' methods: Researchers report that nucleated cell counts were estimated from reference gene primer amplification. Assay used: immunoSEQ multiplex PCR; TCRdb lists only in-frame clones, some missing. The DNA gave D and trimming, while V, J and clone size come from that table. Among a few hundred thousand clones listed, 85% to 90% were seen once.

This TCR derives from a man aged 60 to 69 with acute or convalescent COVID-19. This chain joins TRBV29-1 and TRBJ1-2; tentative D call: TRBD1 (5 bases). The material sequenced was peripheral blood. The CDR3 sequence: CSVLTANYGYTF. DNA of the CDR3: TGCAGCGTTCTGACAGCTAACTATGGCTACACCTTC.